The rows below give T cell receptor beta chains drawn from one sample of a study of T cell changes during pregnancy in multiple sclerosis. Profiling relied on immunoSEQ multiplex PCR, and the TCRdb table lists in-frame clones only, not all of them. This table has around 56,000 clones, 90% appearing once. Sample: peripheral blood, taken in the first trimester of pregnancy. The receptor set was obtained from a female donor in good health, enrolled as a control in a pregnancy study. The CDR3 runs from the conserved cysteine through the conserved F or W. Each record gives: J gene, clone size, D gene, V gene, CDR3 DNA, CDR3 protein. A D gene is named only where the DNA matches it firmly. Not every row has a clone size; where given, it reads once, few, many or a size class.

TRBJ2-3 NA TRBD2 TRBV9 TGTGCCAGCAGCGTAGGGACTAGCGGGGGGCCCAGCACAGATACGCAGTATTTT CASSVGTSGGPSTDTQYF
TRBJ2-1 NA NA TRBV7-6 TGTGCCAGCTGTGTCCAGGGTTTTTGTGAGCAGTTCTTC CASCVQGFCEQFF
TRBJ1-5 once TRBD1 TRBV6-1 TGTGCCAGCATTTCCGGGACAGGGTCCAATCAGCCCCAGCATTTT CASISGTGSNQPQHF
TRBJ1-2 NA NA TRBV27 TGTGCCAGCAGTTTAACAGGAAACTATGGCTACACCTTC CASSLTGNYGYTF
TRBJ2-7 NA TRBD2 TRBV18 TGTGCCAGCTCACTGTCCGTGTGGCAAACCGGGACTAGCGTCCCCTACGAGCAGTACTTC CASSLSVWQTGTSVPYEQYF
TRBJ1-4 NA NA TRBV19 TGTGCCAGTAGTTCCAAGCGGGAAAAACTGTTTTTT CASSSKREKLFF
TRBJ2-1 NA TRBD1 TRBV6-5 TGTGCCAGCAGACTCGGGACAGGACCATACAATGAGCAGTTCTTC CASRLGTGPYNEQFF
TRBJ2-6 once NA TRBV19 TGTGCCAGCAAGGGGGGGGGTTCTGGGGCCAACGTCCTGACTTTC CASKGGGSGANVLTF
TRBJ1-2 NA NA TRBV30 TGTGCCTGGACGGGACACGGTCTCTATGGCTACACCTTC CAWTGHGLYGYTF
TRBJ2-5 NA TRBD2 TRBV6-6 TGTGCCAGCAGTTATTCGGGGGGGCCCAATTCGGAGACCCAGTACTTC CASSYSGGPNSETQYF
TRBJ2-3 once NA TRBV28 TGTGCCAGCAATACCGGGTCGACAGGAGATACGCAGTATTTT CASNTGSTGDTQYF
TRBJ2-1 NA TRBD1 TRBV10-3 TGTGCCATCAGGAACAAGGGGGCGGATGAGCAGTTCTTC CAIRNKGADEQFF
TRBJ2-7 NA NA TRBV2 TGTGCCATTCTCCAGGGGGGTCGCCGCACCTACGAGCAGTACTTC CAILQGGRRTYEQYF
TRBJ2-7 NA TRBD2 TRBV19 TGTGCCAGTAGTTTCCTAGCGGGAGTTGGCGAGCAGTACTTC CASSFLAGVGEQYF
TRBJ2-5 NA NA TRBV5-4 TGTGCCAGCAGCCCACCCACCGGGAAAGTGGGAGAGACCCAGTACTTC CASSPPTGKVGETQYF
TRBJ2-1 NA TRBD2 TRBV18 TGTGCCAGCAAACGGACTAGCGGGGGGGGTTACAATGAGCAGTTCTTC CASKRTSGGGYNEQFF
TRBJ2-1 NA TRBD1 TRBV6-1 TGTGCCAGCAGTGAAGGGTGGACAGGGTCCTACAATGAGCAGTTCTTC CASSEGWTGSYNEQFF
TRBJ2-7 NA NA TRBV11-1 TGTGCCAGCAGCTTCCGGGGGAAACCCTACGAGCAGTACTTC CASSFRGKPYEQYF
TRBJ1-1 NA TRBD1 TRBV28 TGTGCCAGCAGGGTCCAGGGGGCGGGTAGGGCTTTCTTT CASRVQGAGRAFF
TRBJ1-2 NA NA TRBV28 TGTGCCAGCAGCTCCCGCGCGGGGGCGGGTGGCTACACCTTC CASSSRAGAGGYTF
TRBJ2-7 NA TRBD2 TRBV19 TGTGCCAGTAGTCCACAGGCCAGGACTAGCGGGGGGGCTGGCGAGCAGTACTTC CASSPQARTSGGAGEQYF
TRBJ2-1 NA TRBD2 TRBV6-1 TGTGCCAGCAGTGAAGGGCGGGGGGATGAGCAGTTCTTC CASSEGRGDEQFF
TRBJ2-5 NA NA TRBV13 TGTGCCAGCAGCTCAGGGGCAGAGACCCAGTACTTC CASSSGAETQYF
TRBJ1-5 NA NA TRBV5-1 TGCGCCAGCAGCTTGGGGGGCGGAAATCAGCCCCAGCATTTT CASSLGGGNQPQHF
TRBJ1-5 NA NA TRBV5-5 TGTGCCAGCGGGAGGGGGGGCTACGATCAGCCCCAGCATTTT CASGRGGYDQPQHF
TRBJ2-5 NA NA TRBV7-2 TGTGCCAGCAGCTACAGGATAACAGAGACCCAGTACTTC CASSYRITETQYF
TRBJ1-1 NA NA TRBV7-2 TGTGCCAGCAGAGTCAGAGGACAGAGAAACACTGAAGCTTTCTTT CASRVRGQRNTEAFF